This is a list of T cell receptor beta chains from one sample in a study of shared clonotypes between healthy human individuals. TCRdb's table, derived via immunoSEQ multiplex PCR, lists solely in-frame clones and lacks some. This table holds around 690,000 clones, about 90% found once. Sequenced sample: memory CD8+ T cells from PBMCs. The receptors derive from a young man in good health. Some clones in this sample may be carry-over from other donors' samples. Each CDR3 is given without its conserved first and last residue. Each record gives: J gene, V gene, CDR3 protein.

J gene: TRBJ1-3; V gene: TRBV2; CDR3 protein: ASSEARGVGNTIY
J gene: TRBJ2-1; V gene: TRBV11-1; CDR3 protein: ASSEGLAQYNEQF
J gene: TRBJ2-7; V gene: TRBV10-3; CDR3 protein: AISEGLTYEQY
J gene: TRBJ2-2; V gene: TRBV4-1; CDR3 protein: ASREYSGTLNTGELF
J gene: TRBJ1-2; V gene: TRBV2; CDR3 protein: ASSSRGWDGYT
J gene: TRBJ2-7; V gene: TRBV4-3; CDR3 protein: ASSQVQSGEQY
J gene: TRBJ1-3; V gene: TRBV9; CDR3 protein: ASSVVGQALYGNTIY
J gene: TRBJ1-1; V gene: TRBV19; CDR3 protein: ASTIGQLNTEAF
J gene: TRBJ2-5; V gene: TRBV6-5; CDR3 protein: ATKGTSGRGETQY
J gene: TRBJ2-1; V gene: TRBV18; CDR3 protein: ASSPARGRVDEQF
J gene: TRBJ2-5; V gene: TRBV5-1; CDR3 protein: ASRVSGRAETQY
J gene: TRBJ2-3; V gene: TRBV30; CDR3 protein: AWSSTGSTDTQY
J gene: TRBJ1-1; V gene: TRBV2; CDR3 protein: ASSPGGWTEAF
J gene: TRBJ2-7; V gene: TRBV7-2; CDR3 protein: ASSLASGLYEQY
J gene: TRBJ2-5; V gene: TRBV7-2; CDR3 protein: ASSESWTSQETQY
J gene: TRBJ2-3; V gene: TRBV4-3; CDR3 protein: ASSQPSASGNTDTQY